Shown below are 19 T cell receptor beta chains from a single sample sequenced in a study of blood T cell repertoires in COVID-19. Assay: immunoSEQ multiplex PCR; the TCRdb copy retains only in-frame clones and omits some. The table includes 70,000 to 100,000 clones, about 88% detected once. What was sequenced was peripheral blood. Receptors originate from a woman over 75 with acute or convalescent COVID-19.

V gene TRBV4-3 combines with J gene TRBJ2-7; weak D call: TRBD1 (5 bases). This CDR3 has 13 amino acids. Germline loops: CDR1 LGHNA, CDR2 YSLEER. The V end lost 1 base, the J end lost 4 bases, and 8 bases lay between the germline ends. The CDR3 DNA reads TGCGCCAGCAGCCAAGTAGGGGCGTACGAGCAGTACTTC. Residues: CASSQVGAYEQYF.

CDR3 residues: CASRPASLAGVADTQYF. The CDR3 nucleotides read TGTGCCAGCAGACCCGCCTCACTAGCGGGAGTGGCAGATACGCAGTATTTT. The rearrangement joins TRBV7-3 to TRBJ2-3; 11 bases map to TRBD2. V gave up 6 bases and J gave up 4 bases; unmatched junction bases: 12. The V gene's germline CDR1 is SGHTA and CDR2 FQGTGA. The CDR3 runs 17 residues.

The chain's CDR3 is CAWSVWGGSGNTIYF. The CDR3 coding sequence is TGTGCCTGGAGTGTATGGGGGGGTTCCGGAAACACCATATATTTT. The rearrangement joins TRBV30 to TRBJ1-3; D might be TRBD1 (5 bases). Germline CDR1 GTSNPN, CDR2 SVGIG (reference sequence). V gave up 0 bases and J gave up 4 bases, with 13 bases separating them. This CDR3 region has 15 residues.

The CDR3: CASSQERAGPSRDTQYF. The CDR3 coding sequence is TGCGCCAGCAGCCAAGAGCGAGCGGGACCATCCAGAGATACGCAGTATTTT. The chain employs TRBV4-1 and TRBJ2-3; 7 bases are a match to TRBD2. Trimming cost V 0 bases and J 5 bases; bases outside gene matches: 11. The germline CDR1 and CDR2 sequences are MGHRA and YSYEKL. This CDR3 comprises 17 residues.

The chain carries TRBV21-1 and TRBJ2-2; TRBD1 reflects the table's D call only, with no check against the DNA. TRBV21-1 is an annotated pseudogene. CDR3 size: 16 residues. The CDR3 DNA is TGTGCCAGCAGCAAGACGGGACAGGGGGCGTCCGGGGAGCTGTTTTTT. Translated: CASSKTGQGASGELFF.

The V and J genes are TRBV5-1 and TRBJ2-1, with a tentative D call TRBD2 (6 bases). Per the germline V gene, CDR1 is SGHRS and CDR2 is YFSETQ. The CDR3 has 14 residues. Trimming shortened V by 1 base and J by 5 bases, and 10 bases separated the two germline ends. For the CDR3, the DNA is TGCGCCAGCAGCTTGCTCCCGGGGGACAATGAGCAGTTCTTC. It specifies CASSLLPGDNEQFF.

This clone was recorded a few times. CDR3 sequence: CASSPLGTSVTGELFF. As DNA, the CDR3 is TGTGCCAGCTCACCACTCGGGACTAGCGTCACCGGGGAGCTGTTTTTT. The chain recombines TRBV18 with TRBJ2-2, with 10 bases lining up with TRBD2. CDR1 KGHSH and CDR2 LQKENI come from the germline V gene. This CDR3 comprises 16 residues. The trim removed 1 base at V and 4 bases at J, leaving 3 bases unmatched.

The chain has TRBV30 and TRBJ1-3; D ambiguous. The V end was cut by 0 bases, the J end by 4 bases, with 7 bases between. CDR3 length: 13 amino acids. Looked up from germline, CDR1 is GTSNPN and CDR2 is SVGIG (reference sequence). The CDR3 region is CAWSVGGGNTIYF. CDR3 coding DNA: TGTGCCTGGAGTGTTGGAGGGGGAAACACCATATATTTT.

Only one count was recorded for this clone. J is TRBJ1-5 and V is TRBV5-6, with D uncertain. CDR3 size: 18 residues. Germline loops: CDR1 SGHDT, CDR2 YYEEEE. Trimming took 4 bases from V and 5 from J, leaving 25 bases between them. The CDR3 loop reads CASSATRSGPGVDQPQHF. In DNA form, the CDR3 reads TGTGCCAGCAGCGCCACCCGGAGTGGCCCGGGTGTGGATCAGCCCCAGCATTTT.

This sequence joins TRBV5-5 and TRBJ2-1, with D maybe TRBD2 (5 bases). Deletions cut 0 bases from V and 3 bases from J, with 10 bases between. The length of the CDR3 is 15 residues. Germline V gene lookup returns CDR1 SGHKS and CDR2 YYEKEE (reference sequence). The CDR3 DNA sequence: TGTGCCAGCAGCTTGGCGGCTAGCAGCTACAATGAGCAGTTCTTC. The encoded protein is CASSLAASSYNEQFF.

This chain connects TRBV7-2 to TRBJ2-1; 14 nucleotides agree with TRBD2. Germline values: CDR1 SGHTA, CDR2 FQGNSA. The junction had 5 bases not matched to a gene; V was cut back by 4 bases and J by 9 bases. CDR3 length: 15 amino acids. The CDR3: CASSSGLAGGLEQFF. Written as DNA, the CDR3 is TGTGCCAGCAGCTCCGGACTAGCGGGAGGTCTTGAGCAGTTCTTC.

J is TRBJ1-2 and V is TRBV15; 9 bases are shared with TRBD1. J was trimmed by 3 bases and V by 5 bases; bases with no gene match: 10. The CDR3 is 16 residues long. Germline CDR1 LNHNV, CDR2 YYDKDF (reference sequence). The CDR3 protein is CATSRNRDRVDYGYTF. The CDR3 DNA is TGTGCCACCAGCCGGAACCGGGACAGGGTAGACTATGGCTACACCTTC.

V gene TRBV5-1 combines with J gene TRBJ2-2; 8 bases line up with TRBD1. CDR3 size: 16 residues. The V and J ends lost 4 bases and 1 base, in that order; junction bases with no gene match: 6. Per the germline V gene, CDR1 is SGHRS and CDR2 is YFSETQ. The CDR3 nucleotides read TGCGCCAGCAGCAAAGGGACAGGCAGGAACACCGGGGAGCTGTTTTTT. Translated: CASSKGTGRNTGELFF.

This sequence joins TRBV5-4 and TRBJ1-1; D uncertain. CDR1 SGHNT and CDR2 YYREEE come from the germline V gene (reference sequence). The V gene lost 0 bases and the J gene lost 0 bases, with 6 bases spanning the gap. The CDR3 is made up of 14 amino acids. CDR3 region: CASSLGQMNTEAFF. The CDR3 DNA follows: TGTGCCAGCAGCTTGGGCCAGATGAACACTGAAGCTTTCTTT.

CDR3 sequence (DNA): TGTGCCAGCAGCGCCGGTCCCTTTACGCAGTATTTT. It specifies CASSAGPFTQYF. The genes are TRBV9 and TRBJ2-3, with D uncertain. The CDR3 runs to 12 residues. Trimming removed 3 bases from V and 8 bases from J, with 10 bases in between. The germline V gene encodes CDR1 SGDLS and CDR2 YYNGEE.

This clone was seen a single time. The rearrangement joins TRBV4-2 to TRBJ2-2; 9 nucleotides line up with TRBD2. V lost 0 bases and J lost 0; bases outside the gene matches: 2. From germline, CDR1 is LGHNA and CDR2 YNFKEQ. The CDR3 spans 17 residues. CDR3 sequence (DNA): TGTGCCAGCAGCCAAGATCGACTAGCGGCGAACACCGGGGAGCTGTTTTTT. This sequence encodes CASSQDRLAANTGELFF.

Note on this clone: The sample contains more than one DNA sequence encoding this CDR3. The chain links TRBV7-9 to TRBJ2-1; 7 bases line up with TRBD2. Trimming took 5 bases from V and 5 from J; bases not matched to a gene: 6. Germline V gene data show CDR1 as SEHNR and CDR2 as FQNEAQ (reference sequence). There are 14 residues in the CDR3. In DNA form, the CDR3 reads TGTGCCAGCAGCCGACTAGCAGGGAACAATGAGCAGTTCTTC. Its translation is CASSRLAGNNEQFF. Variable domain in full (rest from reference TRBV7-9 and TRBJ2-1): DTGVSQNPRHKITKRGQNVTFRCDPISEHNRLYWYRQTLGQGPEFLTYFQNEAQLEKSRLLSDRFSAERPKGSFSTLEIQRTEQGDSAMYLCASSRLAGNNEQFFGPGTRLTVL.

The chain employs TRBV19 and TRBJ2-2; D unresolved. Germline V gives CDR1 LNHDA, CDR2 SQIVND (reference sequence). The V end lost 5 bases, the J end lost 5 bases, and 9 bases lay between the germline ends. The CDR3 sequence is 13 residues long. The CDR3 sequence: CASSPQETGELFF. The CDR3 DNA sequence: TGTGCCAGTAGTCCCCAGGAAACCGGGGAGCTGTTTTTT.

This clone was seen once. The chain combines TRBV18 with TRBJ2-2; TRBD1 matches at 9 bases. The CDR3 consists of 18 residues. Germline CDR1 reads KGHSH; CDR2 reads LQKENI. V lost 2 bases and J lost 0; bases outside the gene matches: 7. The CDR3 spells CASSPSGQGYANTGELFF. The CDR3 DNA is TGTGCCAGCTCACCAAGCGGACAGGGGTACGCGAACACCGGGGAGCTGTTTTTT. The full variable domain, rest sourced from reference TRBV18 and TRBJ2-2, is NAGVMQNPRHLVRRRGQEARLRCSPMKGHSHVYWYRQLPEEGLKFMVYLQKENIIDESGMPKERFSAEFPKEGPSILRIQQVVRGDSAAYFCASSPSGQGYANTGELFFGEGSRLTVL.